This T cell receptor beta chain emerged from a study of blood T cell repertoires in COVID-19. CDR3 size: 19 residues. Repertoires were generated with immunoSEQ multiplex PCR, while TCRdb's copy carries only in-frame clones and drops some. The table has 200,000 to 250,000 clones, around 81% seen once. The chain links TRBV21-1 to TRBJ2-4; the table calls TRBD2, which could not be checked here. TRBV21-1 is a pseudogene locus. Sample: PBMCs or T cells enriched from blood (not recorded which). This receptor was identified in a man aged 25 to 40 with acute COVID-19. The CDR3 loop reads CASSKARLAGCLAKNIQYF. CDR3 nucleotide sequence: TGTGCCAGCAGCAAAGCGCGTCTAGCGGGGTGTCTAGCCAAAAACATTCAGTACTTC.